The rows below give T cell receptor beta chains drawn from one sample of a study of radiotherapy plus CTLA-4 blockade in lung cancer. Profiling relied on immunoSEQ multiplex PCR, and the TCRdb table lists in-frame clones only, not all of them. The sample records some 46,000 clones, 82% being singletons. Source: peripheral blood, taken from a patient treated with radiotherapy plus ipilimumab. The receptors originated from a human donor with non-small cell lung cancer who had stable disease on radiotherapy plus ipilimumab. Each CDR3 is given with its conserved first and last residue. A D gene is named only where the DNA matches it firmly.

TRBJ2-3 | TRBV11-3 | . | CASSLDSDTQYF
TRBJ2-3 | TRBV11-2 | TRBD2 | CATSTSGTPSTDTQYF
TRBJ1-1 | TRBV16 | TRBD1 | CASSQTGGNTEAFF
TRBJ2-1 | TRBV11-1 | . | CASSSINEQFF
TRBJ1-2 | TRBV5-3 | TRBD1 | CARSAGGLNYGYTF
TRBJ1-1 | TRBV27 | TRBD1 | CASSRGQGITEAFF
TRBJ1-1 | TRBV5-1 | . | CASSLVGVDTEAFF
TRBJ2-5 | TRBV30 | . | CAAQGRKGTQYF
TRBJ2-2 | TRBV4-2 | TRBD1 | CASSQGTGYTGELFF
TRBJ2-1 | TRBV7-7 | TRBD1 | CASSHGQGVNEQFF
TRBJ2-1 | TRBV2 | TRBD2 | CASSGDYGNEQFF
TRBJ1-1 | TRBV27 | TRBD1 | CASSLHTGATEAFF
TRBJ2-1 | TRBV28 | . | CASKSYNEQFF
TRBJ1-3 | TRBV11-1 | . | CASSSRHGTGNTIYF
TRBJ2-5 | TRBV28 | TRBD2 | CASSPPGGGRETQYF
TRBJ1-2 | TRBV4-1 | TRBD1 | CASSLRQGGQANYGYTF
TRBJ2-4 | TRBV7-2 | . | CASTPGDIQYF
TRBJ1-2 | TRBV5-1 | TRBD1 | CASSFTAGGNYGYTF
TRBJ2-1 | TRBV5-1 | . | CASSLGYEQFF
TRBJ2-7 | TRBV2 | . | CASSVGHYSYEQYF
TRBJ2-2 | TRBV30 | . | CAWRALVAGELFF
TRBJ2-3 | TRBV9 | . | CASSLRQNTDTQYF
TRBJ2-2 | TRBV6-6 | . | CASSPTRVRTGELFF
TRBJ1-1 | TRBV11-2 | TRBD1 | CASSRRQGNTEAFF
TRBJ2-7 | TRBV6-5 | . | CASSYFGDLSYEQYF
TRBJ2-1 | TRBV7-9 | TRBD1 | CASSEGDSYNEQFF
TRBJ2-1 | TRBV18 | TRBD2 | CASSRGAGTNNEQFF
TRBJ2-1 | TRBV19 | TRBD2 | CASSIETSGRGFLF
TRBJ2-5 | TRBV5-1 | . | CASSFRQQETQYF
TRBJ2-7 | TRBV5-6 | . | CASNPGRGSREQYF
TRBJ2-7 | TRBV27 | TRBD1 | CASSLAGTESYEQYF
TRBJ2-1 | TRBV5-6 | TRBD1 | CASSFWTGKEQFF
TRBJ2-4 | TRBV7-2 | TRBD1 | CASSPGTGGFRAKNIQYF
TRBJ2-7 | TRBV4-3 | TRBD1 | CASSHERQGPSYEQYF
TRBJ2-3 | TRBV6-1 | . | CASRGGPVGITQYF
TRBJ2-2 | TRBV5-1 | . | CASSYRDNTGELFF
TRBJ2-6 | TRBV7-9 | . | CASSFGLTGSGANVLTF
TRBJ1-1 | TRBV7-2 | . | CASSLHRDTEAFF
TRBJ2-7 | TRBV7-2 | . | CASTRSQGNPAYEQYF
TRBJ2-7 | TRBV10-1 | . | CASSEGQSLGEQYF
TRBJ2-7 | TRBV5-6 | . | CASSRSGSPYEQYF
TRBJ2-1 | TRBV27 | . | CASSFSPWTDSYNEQFF
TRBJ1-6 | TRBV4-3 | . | CASSQGEGSSYNSPLHF
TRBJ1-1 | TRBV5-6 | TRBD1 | CASTPTGRNTEAFF
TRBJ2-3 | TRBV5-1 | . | CASWSGTADTQYF